The sample holds one count of the clone carrying this TCR beta chain. Its antigen is currently unknown. The sample is drawn from a study of lymphopenia after photon versus proton radiotherapy. Study-level results: Authors raise, but do not show, better survival with proton therapy. Proton therapy kept repertoires fairly stable, unlike photons, which gained effector/memory cells.

Profiled with immunoSEQ multiplex PCR; TCRdb holds only in-frame clones, not every one. The table includes 25,000 to 35,000 clones, almost 90% detected once. The CDR3 covers 16 residues. Trimming shortened V by 5 bases and J by 0 bases, and 17 bases separated the two germline ends. The germline gives CDR1 SGHAT, CDR2 FQDESV (reference sequence). The clonotype was recovered from a woman between 45 and 60 years old with pancreatic cancer. The V and J genes are TRBV11-1 and TRBJ2-7; D perhaps matches TRBD1 (5 bases). This specimen was peripheral blood, taken from a patient treated with photon-based radiotherapy. CDR3 in amino acids: CASSRLGHSLSYEQYF. The CDR3 DNA follows: TGTGCCAGCAGCCGCCTCGGACACTCTCTCTCCTACGAGCAGTACTTC.